This TCR beta chain was profiled in a study of blood T cell repertoires in COVID-19. Study context: Sample material is recorded as cDNA or gDNA derived from T cells, B-cell-depleted T cells, or PBMCs.

Some clones are missing from TCRdb's copy, which holds only in-frame ones; the method was immunoSEQ multiplex PCR. Among around 280,000 clones, approximately 91% were seen once, and the ten largest hold 11%. The trim removed 5 bases at V and 0 bases at J, leaving 9 bases unmatched. Per the germline V gene, CDR1 is SGHVS and CDR2 is FNYEAQ. CDR3 size: 16 residues. Sequencing was carried out using peripheral blood. The TCR was taken from a woman in her twenties or thirties with COVID-19, enrolled during active disease. The chain recombines TRBV7-6 with TRBJ2-5; 7 bases map to TRBD1. The CDR3 loop is CASSPGTDTYQETQYF. The CDR3 bases are TGTGCCAGCAGCCCCGGGACAGACACATACCAAGAGACCCAGTACTTC.